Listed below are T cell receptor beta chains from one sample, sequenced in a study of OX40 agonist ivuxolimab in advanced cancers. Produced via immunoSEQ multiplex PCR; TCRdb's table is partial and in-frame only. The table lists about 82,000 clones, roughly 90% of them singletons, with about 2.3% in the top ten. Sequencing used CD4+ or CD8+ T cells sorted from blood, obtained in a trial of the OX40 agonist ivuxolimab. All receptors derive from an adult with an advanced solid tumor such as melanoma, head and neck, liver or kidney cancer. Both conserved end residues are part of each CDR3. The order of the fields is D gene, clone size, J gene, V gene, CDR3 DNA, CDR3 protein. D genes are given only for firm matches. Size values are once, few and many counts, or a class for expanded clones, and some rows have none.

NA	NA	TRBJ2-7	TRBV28	TGTGCCAGCAGGGTGAACTACGAGCAGTACTTC	CASRVNYEQYF
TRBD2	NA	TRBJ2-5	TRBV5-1	TGCGCCAGCAGCCGACTAGCGGGCATCCAAGAGACCCAGTACTTC	CASSRLAGIQETQYF
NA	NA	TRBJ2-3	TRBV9	TGTGCCAGCAGCGTAGGGGCGGAAGGAGGCACAGATACGCAGTATTTT	CASSVGAEGGTDTQYF
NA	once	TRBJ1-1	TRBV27	TGTGCCAGCAGTTTCTCAGGGGTAAGGACTGAAGCTTTCTTT	CASSFSGVRTEAFF
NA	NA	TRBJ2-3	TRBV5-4	TGTGCCAGCAGCTTGCCTAATACAGATACGCAGTATTTT	CASSLPNTDTQYF
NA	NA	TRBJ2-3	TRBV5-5	TGTGCCAGCAGCTTGACAGGTCCAACAGATACGCAGTATTTT	CASSLTGPTDTQYF
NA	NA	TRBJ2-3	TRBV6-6	TGTGCCAGCAGATATTTAGCGGTAGGAACAGATACGCAGTATTTT	CASRYLAVGTDTQYF
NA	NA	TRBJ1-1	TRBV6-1	TGTGCCAGCATCCCGGGAGGGGGGGCCCAAGCTTTCTTT	CASIPGGGAQAFF
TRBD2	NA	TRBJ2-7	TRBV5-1	TGCGCCAGCAGCTTGTCGGGGGGTACCTACGAGCAGTACTTC	CASSLSGGTYEQYF
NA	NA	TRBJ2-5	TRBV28	TGTGCCAGCTCAGACCTGCTGGCCCAGTACTTC	CASSDLLAQYF
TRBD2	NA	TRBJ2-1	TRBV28	TGTGCCAGCAGTTTAAGCGGGATTTCCTACAATGAGCAGTTCTTC	CASSLSGISYNEQFF
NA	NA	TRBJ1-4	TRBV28	TGTGCCAGCAGGCCACAACAGGGCGGCGAAAAACTGTTTTTT	CASRPQQGGEKLFF
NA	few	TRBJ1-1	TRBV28	TGTGCCAGCAGTTTTCTCGCTGAAGCTTTCTTT	CASSFLAEAFF
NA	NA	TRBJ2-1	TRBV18	TGTGCCAGCTCACCACTCCCGAGCTCCTACAATGAGCAGTTCTTC	CASSPLPSSYNEQFF
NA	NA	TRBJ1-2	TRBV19	TGTGCCAGTAGTGGCAGCAACCCCTATGGCTACACCTTC	CASSGSNPYGYTF
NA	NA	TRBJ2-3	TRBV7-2	TGTGCCAGCAGCCGCCCGAGCACAGATACGCAGTATTTT	CASSRPSTDTQYF
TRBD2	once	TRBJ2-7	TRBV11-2	TGTGCCAGCAGCTCCGGACTAGCGGGTATGCTCGAGCAGTACTTC	CASSSGLAGMLEQYF
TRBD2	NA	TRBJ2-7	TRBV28	TGTGCCAGCAGTTCCGGCGGGAGGCTCCGCCACGAGCAGTACTTC	CASSSGGRLRHEQYF
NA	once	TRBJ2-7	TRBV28	TGTGCCAGCAGTTCCAGGGTCTACGAGCAGTACTTC	CASSSRVYEQYF
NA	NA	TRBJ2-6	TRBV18	TGTGCCAGCTCAAGCAGTACAGTCTCTGGGGCCAACGTCCTGACTTTC	CASSSSTVSGANVLTF
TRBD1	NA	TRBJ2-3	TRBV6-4	TGTGCCAGCAGTGACTGGCAGGGGGCGACAGATACGCAGTATTTT	CASSDWQGATDTQYF
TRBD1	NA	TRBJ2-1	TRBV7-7	TGTGCTAGCAGCCTCGGGACAGCCCTCAACAATGAGCAGTTCTTC	CASSLGTALNNEQFF
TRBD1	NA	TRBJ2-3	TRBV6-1	TGTGCCAGCAGTGAAGGGGGACAGTACACAGATACGCAGTATTTT	CASSEGGQYTDTQYF
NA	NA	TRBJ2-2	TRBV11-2	TGTGCCAGCAGTAGACTAGTTGCCGGGGAGCTGTTTTTT	CASSRLVAGELFF
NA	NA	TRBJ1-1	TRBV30	TGTGCCTGGAGTGTAATCCAAGACACTGAAGCTTTCTTT	CAWSVIQDTEAFF
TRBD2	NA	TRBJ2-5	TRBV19	TGTGCCAGTAGTATACTAGCGGGGACCCAAGAGACCCAGTACTTC	CASSILAGTQETQYF
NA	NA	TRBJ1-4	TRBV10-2	TGCGCCAGCATTGGGAAAACCGGCGGGGATGAAAAACTGTTTTTT	CASIGKTGGDEKLFF
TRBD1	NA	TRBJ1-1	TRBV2	TGTGCCAGCAGCGGACAGGGATTGAACACTGAAGCTTTCTTT	CASSGQGLNTEAFF
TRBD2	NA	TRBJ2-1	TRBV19	TGTGCCAGTAGTATATTAGCGGGAGGGAACAATGAGCAGTTCTTC	CASSILAGGNNEQFF
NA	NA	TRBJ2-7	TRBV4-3	TGCGCCAGCAGCCAGCGGACCGGGGCGGGCTACGAGCAGTACTTC	CASSQRTGAGYEQYF
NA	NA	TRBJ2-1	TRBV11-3	TGTGCCAGCAGCTTAGCCGCAGGCTCCTACTCCTACAATGAGCAGTTCTTC	CASSLAAGSYSYNEQFF
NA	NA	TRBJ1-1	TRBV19	TGTGCCAGTAGTATGGGGACAACAGTAGCTTTCTTT	CASSMGTTVAFF
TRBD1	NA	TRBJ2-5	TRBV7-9	TGTGCCAGCAGCTTAGAGGGGCAAACAGGGGGCAGAGAGACCCAGTACTTC	CASSLEGQTGGRETQYF
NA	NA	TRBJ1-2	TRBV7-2	TGTGCCAGCAGCCTGGACAGAGACTATGGCTACACCTTC	CASSLDRDYGYTF
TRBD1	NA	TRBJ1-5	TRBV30	TGTGCCTGGAGTGTTCAGGGGGCGAATAGCAATCAGCCCCAGCATTTT	CAWSVQGANSNQPQHF
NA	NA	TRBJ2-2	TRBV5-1	TGCGCCAGCAGCTTACGTACGGAGGGGGAGCTGTTTTTT	CASSLRTEGELFF
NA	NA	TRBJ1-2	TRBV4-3	TGCGCCAGCAGCCAAGAAAGCCGGGGGGGCTACACCTTC	CASSQESRGGYTF
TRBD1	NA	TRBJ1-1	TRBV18	TGTGCCAGCTCACCGGGACAGGCGAACACTGAAGCTTTCTTT	CASSPGQANTEAFF
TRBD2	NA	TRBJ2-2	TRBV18	TGTGCCAGCTCACGGGGACTAGCGGGAGTCGTCACCGGGGAGCTGTTTTTT	CASSRGLAGVVTGELFF
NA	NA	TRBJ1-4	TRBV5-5	TGTGCCAGCAACCTCAGACCAGGGGCAACTAATGAAAAACTGTTTTTT	CASNLRPGATNEKLFF
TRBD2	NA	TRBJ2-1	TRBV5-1	TGCGCCAGCAGCACGGGACTAGCGGGAGTGTTAAATGAGCAGTTCTTC	CASSTGLAGVLNEQFF